This T cell receptor beta chain is drawn from a study of T-cell memory formation after mild COVID-19. For the study at large: TCR clusters were largely donor specific.

Only a few counts were recorded for this clonotype. Its antigen remains unidentified. Study-level points and caveats: Researchers report contracting CD4+ clones mostly in CM and EM, with CD8+ clones in EMRA. SARS-CoV-2 specificity was not confirmed for second-wave clones peaking on day 37.

cDNA libraries for TCR alpha and TCR beta, carrying sample barcodes and UMIs, came from 5'RACE with constant-segment primers. TCRdb passed the 5' RACE reads through MiXCR, listing each CDR3 protein once. The data contain around 390,000 distinct CDR3 sequences, about 17% of them singletons. The TCR originated in a man younger than 35 who had mild COVID-19 (a few samples of this study predate the infection). Cell type and time point are not known. Sequencing was carried out using PBMCs or a T cell subset sorted from them (not recorded which).

CDR3 residues: CASSSGQGATDTQYF. For the CDR3, the DNA is TGTGCCAGCAGCTCAGGACAGGGGGCAACAGATACGCAGTATTTT. V usage is TRBV5-6 and J usage is TRBJ2-3, with 11 bases fitting TRBD1. CDR3 length: 15 residues. Germline loops: CDR1 SGHDT, CDR2 YYEEEE. With 3 bases clipped from V and 3 bases from J, the junction kept 3 bases outside the gene matches.